Listed below are T cell receptor beta chains from one sample, sequenced in a study of CD8 T cells in Susac syndrome. TCRdb itself ran the immunoSEQ multiplex PCR reads through MiXCR, one entry per CDR3 protein. The profile shows about 130,000 distinct CDR3 sequences, 90% to 95% of them singletons. Material: CD4+ T cells from PBMCs. These TCRs come from a human donor in good health. The CDR3 runs from the conserved cysteine through the conserved F or W. The D gene is left open where the match is weak. Where a row states a size, it is once, few, many or the class of an expanded clone; other rows omit it.

clone size | J gene | V gene | D gene | CDR3 protein | CDR3 DNA
. | TRBJ2-7 | TRBV20-1 | TRBD2 | CSASGTSAPYEQYF | TGCAGTGCTTCCGGGACTAGCGCGCCCTACGAGCAGTACTTC
. | TRBJ2-7 | TRBV20-1 | TRBD2 | CSAPTSGAYEQYF | TGCAGTGCCCCGACTAGCGGGGCCTACGAGCAGTACTTC
. | TRBJ2-1 | TRBV12-3/TRBV12-4 | . | CASSLNSWQSNEQFF | TGTGCCAGCAGTTTAAACTCTTGGCAGAGTAATGAGCAGTTCTTC
. | TRBJ2-5 | TRBV18 | . | CASSPIGRNQETQYF | TGTGCCAGCTCACCTATTGGACGGAACCAAGAGACCCAGTACTTC
. | TRBJ2-1 | TRBV28 | TRBD1 | CASSLSGQGRDEQFF | TGTGCCAGCAGTTTATCGGGACAGGGGAGGGATGAGCAGTTCTTC
. | TRBJ2-3 | TRBV3-1 | . | CASSQVLGDTDTQYF | TGTGCCAGCAGCCAAGTCCTGGGAGACACAGATACGCAGTATTTT
. | TRBJ2-2 | TRBV5-1 | TRBD1 | CASSITGGAGNTGELFF | TGCGCCAGCAGTATCACAGGGGGCGCAGGGAACACCGGGGAGCTGTTTTTT
. | TRBJ1-4 | TRBV2 | . | CASTRGEKLFF | TGTGCCAGCACCCGGGGCGAAAAACTGTTTTTT
. | TRBJ2-1 | TRBV9 | . | CASSLRGAHNEQFF | TGTGCCAGCAGCCTCCGCGGAGCCCACAATGAGCAGTTCTTC
. | TRBJ1-1 | TRBV29-1 | TRBD1 | CSVERQGGAEAFF | TGCAGCGTTGAGCGACAGGGAGGGGCTGAAGCTTTCTTT
once | TRBJ2-7 | TRBV12-2 | . | CASRLRVRRPWDEQYF | TGTGCAAGTCGCTTAAGGGTACGACGGCCGTGGGACGAGCAGTACTTC
. | TRBJ2-1 | TRBV5-1 | TRBD2 | CASSLVTSEYNEQFF | TGCGCCAGCAGCCTAGTAACTAGCGAATACAATGAGCAGTTCTTC
. | TRBJ1-4 | TRBV6-1 | . | CASRRAATNEKLFF | TGTGCCAGCAGAAGGGCAGCAACTAATGAAAAACTGTTTTTT
. | TRBJ2-2 | TRBV19 | TRBD2 | CATARFKREVTGELFF | TGTGCCACCGCCAGGTTCAAGCGGGAGGTCACCGGGGAGCTGTTTTTT
once | TRBJ2-7 | TRBV4-2 | TRBD2 | CASSQGETSGGLGRYEQYF | TGTGCCAGCAGCCAAGGGGAGACTAGCGGGGGCCTCGGGAGGTACGAGCAGTACTTC
. | TRBJ1-5 | TRBV18 | TRBD1 | CASSPLETGGQPQHF | TGTGCCAGCTCACCACTAGAGACAGGGGGTCAGCCCCAGCATTTT
once | TRBJ1-2 | TRBV4-2 | . | CASSQEVSAVANYGYTF | TGTGCCAGCAGCCAAGAAGTGTCGGCGGTGGCTAACTATGGCTACACCTTC
. | TRBJ2-5 | TRBV5-4 | TRBD1 | CASSSRDRGETQYF | TGTGCCAGCAGCTCCCGGGACAGGGGAGAGACCCAGTACTTC
. | TRBJ2-7 | TRBV28 | . | CASSNVLHYEQYF | TGTGCCAGCAGTAACGTGCTACACTACGAGCAGTACTTC
. | TRBJ2-7 | TRBV6-5 | . | CASSYSTPAYEQYF | TGTGCCAGCAGTTACTCGACGCCAGCTTACGAGCAGTACTTC
. | TRBJ2-5 | TRBV5-1 | TRBD1 | CASISGQGGETQYF | TGCGCCAGCATCAGTGGACAGGGAGGAGAGACCCAGTACTTC
. | TRBJ2-7 | TRBV2 | TRBD2 | CASSPIAGGNYEQYF | TGTGCCAGCAGCCCTATAGCGGGAGGTAACTACGAGCAGTACTTC
. | TRBJ2-5 | TRBV29-1 | . | CSVGGGFAQGSQETQYF | TGCAGCGTTGGGGGTGGGTTTGCACAGGGTTCCCAAGAGACCCAGTACTTC
. | TRBJ2-5 | TRBV6-5 | TRBD1 | CASSYSRRGETQYF | TGTGCCAGCAGTTACTCACGCAGGGGGGAGACCCAGTACTTC
. | TRBJ2-6 | TRBV28 | . | CASSLVSLAAGANVLTF | TGTGCCAGCAGTTTGGTTTCCCTGGCCGCTGGGGCCAACGTCCTGACTTTC
. | TRBJ2-1 | TRBV3-1 | . | CASSHTYSGLWNEQFF | TGTGCCAGCAGCCACACATACAGTGGGCTTTGGAATGAGCAGTTCTTC
. | TRBJ2-1 | TRBV14 | TRBD2 | CASSPGAGGRARSSYNEQFF | TGTGCCAGCAGCCCTGGTGCGGGCGGGAGGGCCCGGAGCTCCTACAATGAGCAGTTCTTC
. | TRBJ2-3 | TRBV6-2/TRBV6-3 | . | CASSYVAGQPFDTQYF | TGTGCCAGCAGTTATGTGGCGGGTCAGCCATTCGATACGCAGTATTTT
. | TRBJ1-2 | TRBV23-1 | . | CASSQSVTGSLSDYGYTF | TGCGCCAGCAGTCAATCGGTTACAGGGTCCCTATCCGACTATGGCTACACCTTC
. | TRBJ2-6 | TRBV9 | . | CASSVAPPRANVLTF | TGTGCCAGCAGCGTAGCCCCCCCCCGGGCCAACGTCCTGACTTTC
. | TRBJ2-3 | TRBV12-3/TRBV12-4 | . | CASSNPEGSTDTQYF | TGTGCCAGCTCGAACCCGGAGGGGAGCACAGATACGCAGTATTTT
. | TRBJ2-3 | TRBV19 | TRBD2 | CASREQERGDTQYF | TGTGCCAGTAGAGAACAGGAGCGGGGAGATACGCAGTATTTT
once | TRBJ2-3 | TRBV29-1 | . | CSVVPGGNADTQYF | TGCAGCGTTGTACCCGGGGGAAACGCAGATACGCAGTATTTT
. | TRBJ2-7 | TRBV2 | . | CASSSGTGFYEQYF | TGTGCCAGCAGCTCCGGGACTGGATTCTACGAGCAGTACTTC
. | TRBJ2-5 | TRBV7-2 | TRBD2 | CASSSGLAGGRETQYF | TGTGCCAGCAGCTCAGGGCTAGCGGGAGGACGGGAGACCCAGTACTTC
few | TRBJ1-2 | TRBV7-9 | . | CASSLDSFYGYTF | TGTGCCAGCAGCTTAGACAGTTTCTATGGCTACACCTTC
. | TRBJ2-7 | TRBV25-1 | . | CASRQVEDEQYF | TGTGCCAGCAGGCAGGTCGAGGACGAGCAGTACTTC
. | TRBJ2-2 | TRBV19 | . | CASSPQPRPGELFF | TGTGCCAGTAGTCCCCAACCGAGACCCGGGGAGCTGTTTTTT
once | TRBJ2-1 | TRBV12-3/TRBV12-4 | . | CASRRGGVGNEQFF | TGTGCCAGCAGACGGGGTGGAGTGGGCAATGAGCAGTTCTTC
. | TRBJ1-5 | TRBV29-1 | . | CSVVLGGLSNQPQHF | TGCAGCGTGGTCCTGGGGGGGCTGAGCAATCAGCCCCAGCATTTT
. | TRBJ2-7 | TRBV15 | . | CATSRTTGHSLSYEQYF | TGTGCCACCAGCAGAACGACAGGCCATTCTCTCTCCTACGAGCAGTACTTC
. | TRBJ2-1 | TRBV27 | TRBD2 | CASSLSGGSTSEQFF | TGTGCCAGCAGTTTAAGCGGCGGGAGCACGAGTGAGCAGTTCTTC